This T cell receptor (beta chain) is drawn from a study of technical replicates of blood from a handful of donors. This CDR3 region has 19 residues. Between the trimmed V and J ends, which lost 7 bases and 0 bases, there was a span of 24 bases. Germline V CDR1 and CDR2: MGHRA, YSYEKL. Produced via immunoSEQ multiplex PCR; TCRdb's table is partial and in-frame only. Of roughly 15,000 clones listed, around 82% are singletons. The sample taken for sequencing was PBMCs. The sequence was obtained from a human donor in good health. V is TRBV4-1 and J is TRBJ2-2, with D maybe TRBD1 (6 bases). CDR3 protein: CASTDGTPDPVSNTGELFF. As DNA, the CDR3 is TGCGCCAGCACTGACGGGACACCAGATCCAGTGTCGAACACCGGGGAGCTGTTTTTT.